This T cell receptor beta chain was found in a study of blood T cell repertoires in COVID-19. Overall study context: Some COVID-19 samples were acute and others convalescent; all came from the United States, Italy and Spain. T cells, B-cell-depleted T cells, or PBMCs provided the cDNA or gDNA that served as material.

The CDR3 has 14 amino acids. The germline CDR1 and CDR2 sequences are DFQATT and SNEGSKA (reference sequence). Trimming cost V 3 bases and J 0 bases; bases outside gene matches: 3. Using immunoSEQ multiplex PCR, the repertoire was profiled, and TCRdb retains in-frame clones only, with some absent. The sample holds about 480,000 clones, 85% to 90% seen once. The origin of this receptor is a woman aged 45 to 65 with COVID-19, enrolled during active disease. The V and J genes are TRBV20-1 and TRBJ1-1, with 8 bases identical to TRBD1. The specimen was peripheral blood. The CDR3 reads CSASLQGVNTEAFF. Written as DNA, the CDR3 is TGCAGTGCTAGTTTACAGGGGGTGAACACTGAAGCTTTCTTT.